The 12 T cell receptor beta chains below were found in one sample sequenced in a study of technical replicates of blood from a handful of donors. The protocol was immunoSEQ multiplex PCR, while the TCRdb copy is restricted to in-frame clones and leaves out a portion. The data show 75,000 to 95,000 clones, 90% to 96% seen once. The sample comprised T cells isolated from PBMCs. Receptors originate from a human donor in good health.

V is TRBV2 and J is TRBJ2-3, with a possible D match to TRBD1 (6 bases). In germline, CDR1 is SNHLY, CDR2 FYNNEI. Deletions cut 3 bases from V and 0 bases from J, with 10 bases between. The CDR3 contains 15 residues. Here the CDR3 reads CASSEDRISTDTQYF. The CDR3 DNA follows: TGTGCCAGCAGTGAGGACAGAATCAGCACAGATACGCAGTATTTT.

The chain employs TRBV27 and TRBJ2-3; 9 bases match TRBD2. The CDR3 is 17 residues long. V lost 5 bases and J lost 0; bases outside the gene matches: 9. Germline CDR1 is MNHEY and CDR2 is SMNVEV (reference sequence). The CDR3 nucleotides read TGTGCCAGCAGTATCTTAGCGGGGGCATTTAGCACAGATACGCAGTATTTT. Protein sequence: CASSILAGAFSTDTQYF.

The chain is built from TRBV5-1 and TRBJ2-3, with TRBD1 matching over 8 bases. Germline V gene lookup returns CDR1 SGHRS and CDR2 YFSETQ. Losses at the gene ends were 4 bases for V and 4 bases for J; bases not matched to a gene: 8. The CDR3 consists of 15 residues. CDR3 protein: CASSARQGRSDTQYF. CDR3 bases: TGCGCCAGCAGCGCACGACAGGGGCGCTCAGATACGCAGTATTTT.

Only one count was recorded for this clone. V usage is TRBV19 and J usage is TRBJ2-1; tentatively, D is TRBD2 (6 bases). The V gene's germline CDR1 is LNHDA and CDR2 SQIVND (reference sequence). CDR3 size: 16 residues. Trimming left V 5 bases short and J 0 bases short, with 14 bases between. The CDR3: CASSRGSLSSYNEQFF. CDR3 in DNA: TGTGCCAGTAGTCGGGGGAGCCTAAGCTCCTACAATGAGCAGTTCTTC.

This chain joins TRBV13 and TRBJ2-3; weak D call: TRBD2 (6 bases). The CDR3 extends over 14 amino acids. In germline, CDR1 is PRHDT, CDR2 FYEKMQ (reference sequence). The V and J ends lost 5 bases and 5 bases respectively, with 14 bases between them. CDR3 residues: CASSPVSRGDTQYF. As DNA, the CDR3 is TGTGCCAGCAGCCCAGTCTCGCGGGGAGATACGCAGTATTTT.

The genes are TRBV9 and TRBJ2-7; TRBD1 matches at 9 bases. CDR1 and CDR2 (germline): SGDLS, YYNGEE. V gave up 1 base and J gave up 6 bases; unmatched junction bases: 11. This CDR3 region has 16 residues. CDR3 bases: TGTGCCAGCAGCGTACGTCGGGACAGGGACGAACGCGAGCAGTACTTC. It specifies CASSVRRDRDEREQYF.

V is TRBV7-6 and J is TRBJ2-3; 16 nucleotides agree with TRBD2. CDR1 and CDR2 from the germline V gene are SGHVS and FNYEAQ. V shed 0 bases and J 6 bases; nucleotides not matched to a gene: 12. CDR3 size: 20 residues. The CDR3 bases are TGTGCCAGCAGCTTAGCTAACCCGGGACTAGCGGGAGGGCCTTCTGATACGCAGTATTTT. It yields the protein CASSLANPGLAGGPSDTQYF.

This clone was observed a single time. This chain joins TRBV30 and TRBJ2-3, with D possibly TRBD2 on 7 matching bases. The CDR3 consists of 13 residues. The ends were cut back, 2 bases at V and 7 bases at J, with 13 bases in the middle. The V gene's germline CDR1 is GTSNPN and CDR2 SVGIG (reference sequence). The CDR3 here is CAWSSRGGNTQYF. The CDR3 DNA follows: TGTGCCTGGAGTTCCAGGGGAGGGAATACGCAGTATTTT.

This clone was seen only once. The rearrangement joins TRBV5-1 to TRBJ2-1; no clear D gene. Germline loops: CDR1 SGHRS, CDR2 YFSETQ. The CDR3 is 13 residues long. Trimming removed 4 bases from V and 6 bases from J, with 11 bases in between. The DNA for the CDR3 is TGCGCCAGCAGCCCAATATCGAGCAATGAGCAGTTCTTC. It specifies CASSPISSNEQFF. Complete variable domain (other parts from reference TRBV5-1 and TRBJ2-1): KAGVTQTPRYLIKTRGQQVTLSCSPISGHRSVSWYQQTPGQGLQFLFEYFSETQRNKGNFPGRFSGRQFSNSRSEMNVSTLELGDSALYLCASSPISSNEQFFGPGTRLTVL.

This clone came up a few times. The chain links TRBV10-1 to TRBJ2-7; D remains unclear. CDR3 length: 13 residues. Trimming took off 2 bases at V and 3 bases at J, with 8 bases between the two ends. The germline gives CDR1 WNHNN, CDR2 SYGVQD (reference sequence). This CDR3 reads CASSERTFYEQYF. CDR3 nucleotide sequence: TGCGCCAGCAGTGAGCGAACTTTCTACGAGCAGTACTTC.

The chain carries TRBV5-1 and TRBJ1-1; perhaps TRBD1 as D (5 bases). V was trimmed by 0 bases and J by 1 base, leaving 10 bases between them. Germline lookup yields CDR1 SGHRS and CDR2 YFSETQ. This CDR3 is 15 amino acids long. The CDR3 here is CASSLGRGGNTEAFF. Written as DNA, the CDR3 is TGCGCCAGCAGCTTGGGTCGGGGGGGGAACACTGAAGCTTTCTTT.

This chain uses TRBV18 with TRBJ2-4, with a possible D match to TRBD1 (6 bases). Trimming cost V 3 bases and J 7 bases, with 19 bases left between them. Germline V gene sequence: CDR1 KGHSH, CDR2 LQKENI. The CDR3 runs 16 residues. This CDR3 reads CASSPIVQGPGNIQYF. The CDR3 DNA reads TGTGCCAGCTCACCTATCGTACAGGGACCGGGGAACATTCAGTACTTC.